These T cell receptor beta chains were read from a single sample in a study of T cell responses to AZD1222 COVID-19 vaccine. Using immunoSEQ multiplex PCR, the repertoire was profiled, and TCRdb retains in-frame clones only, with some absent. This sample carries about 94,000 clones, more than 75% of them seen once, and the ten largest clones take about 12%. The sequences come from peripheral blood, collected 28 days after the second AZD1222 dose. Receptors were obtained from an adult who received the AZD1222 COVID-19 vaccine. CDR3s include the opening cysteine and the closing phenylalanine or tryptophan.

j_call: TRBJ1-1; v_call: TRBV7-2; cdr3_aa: CASSFSTYEAFF
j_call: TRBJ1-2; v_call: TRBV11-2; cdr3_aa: CASSLYPGTAAQANYGYTF
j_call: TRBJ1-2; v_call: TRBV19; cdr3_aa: CASSIEEGYGYTF
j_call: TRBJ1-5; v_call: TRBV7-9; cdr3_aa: CASTRGNQPQHF
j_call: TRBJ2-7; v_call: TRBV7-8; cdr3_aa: CASSLSTGQYYEQYF
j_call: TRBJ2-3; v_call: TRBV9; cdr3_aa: CASSVDEGPPDTQYF
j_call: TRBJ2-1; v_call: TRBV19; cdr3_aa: CASRELAGARSEQFF
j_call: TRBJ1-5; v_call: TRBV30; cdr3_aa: CAWSLGNQPQHF
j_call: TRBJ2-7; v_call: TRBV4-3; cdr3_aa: CASSFSFSGERYEQYF
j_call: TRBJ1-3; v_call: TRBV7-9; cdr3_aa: CASSSPWTGSGNTIYF
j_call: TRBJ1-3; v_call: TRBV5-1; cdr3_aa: CASSLDPGGVSNTIYF
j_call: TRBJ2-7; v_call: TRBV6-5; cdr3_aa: CASSQTATYEQYF
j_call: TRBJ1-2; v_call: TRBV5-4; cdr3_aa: CASSLAARGEGGYTF
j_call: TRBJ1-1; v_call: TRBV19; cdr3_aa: CASSMRQSPGGPNTEAFF
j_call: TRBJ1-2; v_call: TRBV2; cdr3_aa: CASSGTAVYGYTF
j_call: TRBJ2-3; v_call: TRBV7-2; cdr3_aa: CASSFGAGGPMEQYF
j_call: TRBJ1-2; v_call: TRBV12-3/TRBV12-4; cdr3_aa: CASSLEGYGYTF
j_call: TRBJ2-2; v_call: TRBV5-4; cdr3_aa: CASSPGIASIGELFF
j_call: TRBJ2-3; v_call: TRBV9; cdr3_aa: CASSVDSGDTQYF
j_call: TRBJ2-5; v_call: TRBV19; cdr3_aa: CASSGPQGQETQYF
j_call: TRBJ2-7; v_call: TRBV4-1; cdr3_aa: CASSQEGIAGQEQYF
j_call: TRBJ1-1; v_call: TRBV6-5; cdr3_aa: CASSMTGEAFF